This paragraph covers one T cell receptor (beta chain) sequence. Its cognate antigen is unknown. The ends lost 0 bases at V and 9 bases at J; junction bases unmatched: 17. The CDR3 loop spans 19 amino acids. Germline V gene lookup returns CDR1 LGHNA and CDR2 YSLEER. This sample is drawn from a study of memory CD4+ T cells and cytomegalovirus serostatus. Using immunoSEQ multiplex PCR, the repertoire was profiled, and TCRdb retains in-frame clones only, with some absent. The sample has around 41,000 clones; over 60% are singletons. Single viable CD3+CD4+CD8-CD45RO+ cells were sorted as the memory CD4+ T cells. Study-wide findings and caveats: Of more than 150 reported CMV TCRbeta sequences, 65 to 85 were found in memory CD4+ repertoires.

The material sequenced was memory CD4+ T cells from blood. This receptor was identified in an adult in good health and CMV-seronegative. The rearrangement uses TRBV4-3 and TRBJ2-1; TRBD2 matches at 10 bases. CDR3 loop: CASSQDLVAGGFTRGEQFF. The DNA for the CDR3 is TGCGCCAGCAGCCAAGATTTAGTAGCGGGAGGCTTCACACGGGGTGAGCAGTTCTTC.